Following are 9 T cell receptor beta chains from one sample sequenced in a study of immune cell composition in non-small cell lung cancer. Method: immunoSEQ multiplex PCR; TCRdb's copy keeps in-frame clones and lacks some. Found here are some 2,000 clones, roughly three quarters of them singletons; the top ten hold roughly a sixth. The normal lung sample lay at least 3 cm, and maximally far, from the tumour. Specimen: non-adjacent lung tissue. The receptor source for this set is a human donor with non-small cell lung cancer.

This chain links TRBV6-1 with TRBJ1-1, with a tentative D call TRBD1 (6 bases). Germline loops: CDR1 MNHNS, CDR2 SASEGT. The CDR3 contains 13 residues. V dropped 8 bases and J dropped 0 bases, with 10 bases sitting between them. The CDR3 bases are TGTGCCAGCGGACAGATGATGAACACTGAAGCTTTCTTT. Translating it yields CASGQMMNTEAFF.

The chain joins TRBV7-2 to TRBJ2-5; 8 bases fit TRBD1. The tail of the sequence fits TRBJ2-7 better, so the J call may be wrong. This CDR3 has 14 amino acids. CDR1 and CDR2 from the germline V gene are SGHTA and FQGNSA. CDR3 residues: CASSPGQGPYEQYF. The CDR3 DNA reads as TGTGCCAGCAGCCCAGGACAGGGCCCCTACGAGCAGTACTTC.

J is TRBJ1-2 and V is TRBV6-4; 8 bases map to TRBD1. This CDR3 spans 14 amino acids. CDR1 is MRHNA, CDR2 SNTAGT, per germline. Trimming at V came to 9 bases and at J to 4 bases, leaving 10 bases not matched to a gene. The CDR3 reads CARKKGQGPYGYTF. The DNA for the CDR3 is TGTGCCAGGAAAAAAGGACAGGGCCCCTATGGCTACACCTTC.

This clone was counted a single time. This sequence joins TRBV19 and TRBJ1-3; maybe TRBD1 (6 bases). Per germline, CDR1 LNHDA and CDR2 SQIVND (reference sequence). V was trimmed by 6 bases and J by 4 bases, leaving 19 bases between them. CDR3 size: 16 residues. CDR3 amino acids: CASSPGGADGGNTIYF. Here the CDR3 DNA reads TGTGCCAGTAGCCCTGGGGGGGCGGACGGAGGAAACACCATATATTTT.

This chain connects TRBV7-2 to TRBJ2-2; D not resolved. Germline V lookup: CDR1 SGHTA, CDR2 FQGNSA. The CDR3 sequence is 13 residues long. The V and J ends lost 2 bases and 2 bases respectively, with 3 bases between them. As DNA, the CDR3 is TGTGCCAGCAGCTTACTTAACACCGGGGAGCTGTTTTTT. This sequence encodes CASSLLNTGELFF.

DNA of the CDR3: TGTGCCAGCAGGACCGGACAGGGGACCGGGGAGCTGTTTTTT. This codes for CASRTGQGTGELFF. This rearrangement joins TRBV7-2 to TRBJ2-2; 9 positions match TRBD1. The J segment lost 5 bases and the V segment lost 6 bases, leaving 4 bases of the junction unmatched. The length of the CDR3 is 14 residues. CDR1 is SGHTA, CDR2 FQGNSA, per germline.

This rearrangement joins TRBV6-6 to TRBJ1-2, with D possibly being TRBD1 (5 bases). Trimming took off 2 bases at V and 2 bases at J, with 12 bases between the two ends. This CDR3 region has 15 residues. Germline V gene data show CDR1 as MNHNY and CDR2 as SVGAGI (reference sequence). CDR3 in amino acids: CASSYTPRQNYGYTF. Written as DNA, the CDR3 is TGTGCCAGCAGTTACACCCCCCGACAGAACTATGGCTACACCTTC.

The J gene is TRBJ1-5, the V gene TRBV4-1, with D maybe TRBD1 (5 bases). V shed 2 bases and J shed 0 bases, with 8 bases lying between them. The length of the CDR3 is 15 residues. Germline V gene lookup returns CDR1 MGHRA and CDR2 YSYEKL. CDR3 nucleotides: TGCGCCAGCAGCCAACAGGGCTATAGCAATCAGCCCCAGCATTTT. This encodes CASSQQGYSNQPQHF.

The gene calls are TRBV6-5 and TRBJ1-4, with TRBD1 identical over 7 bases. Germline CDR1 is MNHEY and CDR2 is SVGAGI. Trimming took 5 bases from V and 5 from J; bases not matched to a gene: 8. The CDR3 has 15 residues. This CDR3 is CASSPWDRVNEKLFF. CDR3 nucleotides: TGTGCCAGCAGTCCCTGGGACAGAGTGAATGAAAAACTGTTTTTT.